The entry below gives a single T cell receptor (beta chain) sequence along with its context. The antigen is unknown. The data originate from a study of cytomegalovirus exposure and HLA in healthy donors. Study-wide results and limits: In a later analysis, HLA-C alleles had the fewest associated TCRs, DRB1 alleles the most.

60 Vbeta and 13 Jbeta primers were used in PCR. Sequenced by immunoSEQ multiplex PCR; TCRdb stores in-frame clones only, minus some. The table lists around 200,000 clones, roughly 78% of them singletons. V shed 3 bases and J shed 1 base, with 9 bases lying between them. This CDR3 spans 14 amino acids. Germline-derived CDR1 and CDR2 are MNHNY and SVGAGI (reference sequence). The sample taken for sequencing was PBMCs. This TCR was recovered from a boy between 5 and 17 years old in good health and CMV-seronegative. This chain links TRBV6-6 with TRBJ1-2; D is undetermined. CDR3 nucleotide sequence: TGTGCCAGCAGTTATTCAGTGAATAACTATGGCTACACCTTC. It is translated as CASSYSVNNYGYTF.